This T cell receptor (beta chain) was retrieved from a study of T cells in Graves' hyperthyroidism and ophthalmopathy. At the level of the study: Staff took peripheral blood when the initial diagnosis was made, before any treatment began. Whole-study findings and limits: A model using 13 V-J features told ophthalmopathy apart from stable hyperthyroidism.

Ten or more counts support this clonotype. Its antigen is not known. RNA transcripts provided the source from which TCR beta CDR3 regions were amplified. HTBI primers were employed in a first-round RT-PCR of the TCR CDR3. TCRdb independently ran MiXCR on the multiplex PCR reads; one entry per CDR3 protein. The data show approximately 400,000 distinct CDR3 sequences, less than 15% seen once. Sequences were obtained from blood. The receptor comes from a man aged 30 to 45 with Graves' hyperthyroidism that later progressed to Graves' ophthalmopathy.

The CDR3 nucleotides are TGTGCCAGCGGTACTCCAGGGGGCGCGGGGAATGAAAAACTGTTTTTT. Translating it yields CASGTPGGAGNEKLFF. The rearrangement uses TRBV7-9 and TRBJ1-4; 8 bases are shared with TRBD1. The V gene end was trimmed by 8 bases and the J gene end by 5 bases; junction bases not matched to a gene: 13. The CDR3 contains 16 residues. Per germline, CDR1 SEHNR and CDR2 FQNEAQ (reference sequence).